The clone carrying this T cell receptor (beta chain) was seen once. The data originate from a study of patients and donors after allogeneic stem cell transplantation. Deletions cut 3 bases from V and 0 bases from J, with 6 bases between. Germline CDR1 reads SNHLY; CDR2 reads FYNNEI. CDR3 size: 13 residues. One entry per CDR3 protein results from TCRdb running MiXCR on the RT-PCR reads. The sample shows about a million distinct CDR3 sequences, under 20% of them seen only once. The sequence derives from a human donor who was either an allogeneic HSCT recipient or a stem cell or donor lymphocyte infusion donor (not recorded which). It is not recorded whose cells these are; they may come from a transplant donor. What was sequenced was blood, either unsorted or a sorted T cell fraction (not recorded which). The rearrangement uses TRBV2 and TRBJ2-7; no clear D gene. The CDR3 region has the DNA TGTGCCAGCAGTGATCCGGACTCCTACGAGCAGTACTTC. Residues: CASSDPDSYEQYF.